Each of the 10 T cell receptor beta chains below was sequenced from the same sample in a study of radiotherapy plus CTLA-4 blockade in lung cancer. Clones were sequenced by immunoSEQ multiplex PCR, and TCRdb holds only the in-frame ones, with some missing. The table lists about 31,000 clones, 70% to 75% of them singletons. The material sequenced was peripheral blood, taken from a patient treated with radiotherapy plus ipilimumab. These receptor sequences come from a human donor with non-small cell lung cancer whose response to radiotherapy plus ipilimumab could not be evaluated.

This chain uses TRBV6-1 with TRBJ1-4; TRBD1 is a possible D gene (6 bases). V was cut by 2 bases and J by 1 base, with 11 bases left in between. Germline assignment: CDR1 MNHNS and CDR2 SASEGT. This CDR3 has 16 amino acids. CDR3 sequence: CASSELGGRTNEKLFF. The DNA for the CDR3 is TGTGCCAGCAGTGAACTCGGGGGGCGAACTAATGAAAAACTGTTTTTT.

The V gene is TRBV5-6, the J gene TRBJ1-2; D remains ambiguous. The CDR3 is made up of 16 amino acids. Germline values: CDR1 SGHDT, CDR2 YYEEEE. V dropped 0 bases and J dropped 4 bases, with 16 bases sitting between them. The CDR3 nucleotides read TGTGCCAGCAGCTTGGTACCCAATCAATGGAGCTATGGCTACACCTTC. It translates to CASSLVPNQWSYGYTF.

This rearrangement joins TRBV5-1 to TRBJ2-5, with 13 nucleotides matching TRBD2. Germline V gene lookup returns CDR1 SGHRS and CDR2 YFSETQ. The CDR3 spans 15 residues. V lost 5 bases, J lost 2 bases, and 3 bases stayed unmatched. The CDR3 loop reads CASSGTSGIQETQYF. Here the CDR3 DNA reads TGCGCCAGCAGTGGGACTAGCGGGATACAAGAGACCCAGTACTTC.

The chain has TRBV7-2 and TRBJ1-1; no clear D gene. The CDR3 has 13 amino acids. Germline CDR1 and CDR2: SGHTA and FQGNSA. The ends were cut back, 1 base at V and 1 base at J, with 4 bases in the middle. CDR3 sequence: CASSLDRNTEAFF. In DNA, the CDR3 is TGTGCCAGCAGCTTAGACAGGAACACTGAAGCTTTCTTT.

The chain combines TRBV19 with TRBJ2-5; D is unclear. Trimming stripped 5 bases from V and 2 bases from J, with 6 bases between. The CDR3 has 12 amino acids. From germline, CDR1 is LNHDA and CDR2 SQIVND (reference sequence). The chain's CDR3 is CASSVNQETQYF. CDR3 DNA sequence: TGTGCCAGTAGTGTAAATCAAGAGACCCAGTACTTC.

The rearrangement joins TRBV5-1 to TRBJ1-1; tentatively, D is TRBD1 (5 bases). The CDR3 contains 13 residues. The V end lost 4 bases, the J end lost 4 bases, and 11 bases lay between the germline ends. Per germline, CDR1 SGHRS and CDR2 YFSETQ. CDR3 protein: CASSGAGFTEAFF. The CDR3 region has the DNA TGCGCCAGCAGCGGTGCAGGGTTCACTGAAGCTTTCTTT.

The sample holds a few counts of this clone. V and J are TRBV7-8 and TRBJ2-7, with 13 nucleotides matching TRBD2. V shed 1 base, J shed 3 bases, and the junction held 0 bases outside the gene matches. CDR1 and CDR2 (germline): SGHVS, FQNEAQ. This CDR3 comprises 15 residues. The CDR3 sequence is CASSLGLAGGYEQYF. The CDR3 DNA sequence: TGTGCCAGCAGCTTAGGACTAGCGGGAGGCTACGAGCAGTACTTC. The variable domain in full, with the rest retrieved from reference TRBV7-8 and TRBJ2-7, is GAGVSQSPRYKVAKRGQDVALRCDPISGHVSLFWYQQALGQGPEFLTYFQNEAQLDKSGLPSDRFFAERPEGSVSTLKIQRTQQEDSAVYLCASSLGLAGGYEQYFGPGTRLTVT.

The chain employs TRBV18 and TRBJ2-2; TRBD1 is a possible D gene (5 bases). Between the trimmed V and J ends, which lost 5 bases and 1 base, there was a span of 11 bases. Germline V gene sequence: CDR1 KGHSH, CDR2 LQKENI. The CDR3 contains 15 residues. The DNA of the CDR3 is TGTGCCAGCTCAGGAACAGGCCAGAACACCGGGGAGCTGTTTTTT. It yields the protein CASSGTGQNTGELFF.

The V gene is TRBV2, the J gene TRBJ2-7, with 9 nucleotides matching TRBD2. Germline CDR1 SNHLY, CDR2 FYNNEI. V gave up 8 bases and J gave up 0 bases; unmatched junction bases: 5. This CDR3 region has 14 residues. The DNA for the CDR3 is TGTGCCAGCCTAGCGGGGTACAGCTCCTACGAGCAGTACTTC. This translates into CASLAGYSSYEQYF.

V usage is TRBV4-2 and J usage is TRBJ2-1; D uncertain. Trimming removed 1 base at V and 11 bases at J, with 15 bases between. CDR3 length equals 14 residues. Germline CDR1 reads LGHNA; CDR2 reads YNFKEQ. CDR3 amino acids: CASSQVASVPQQFF. The CDR3 bases are TGTGCCAGCAGCCAAGTCGCCAGTGTTCCTCAGCAGTTCTTC.